This TCR beta chain stems from a study of T cells in localized non-small cell lung cancer. Study results and limitations: Without multi-region sequencing, intratumor heterogeneity could not be excluded. Overall survival was longer when the density of T cells in the blood was higher.

To note about this clone: Its cognate antigen is unknown.

The germline V gene has CDR1 LGHNA and CDR2 YNFKEQ. The CDR3 totals 14 residues. V was trimmed by 1 base and J by 9 bases, leaving 15 bases between them. The table came from immunoSEQ multiplex PCR; TCRdb's copy has only in-frame clones and leaves some out. Here the sample spans about 33,000 clones, around 90% being singletons. This receptor was obtained from a man between 40 and 70 years old with stage III lung adenocarcinoma. This chain uses TRBV4-2 with TRBJ1-1, with D possibly matching TRBD1 (5 bases). The starting material was peripheral blood mononuclear cells, obtained before any cancer treatment. The CDR3 DNA reads TGTGCCAGCAGCCAAGTTAGTATCGACAGCAAAGCTTTCTTT. This translates into CASSQVSIDSKAFF.